This is a list of T cell receptor beta chains from one sample in a study of T cells in Graves' hyperthyroidism and ophthalmopathy. TCRdb re-derived calls from the multiplex PCR reads in MiXCR, one entry per CDR3 protein. Of approximately 210,000 distinct CDR3 sequences in the sample, under 20% were seen once. The material sequenced was blood. The receptor source for this set is a man aged 45 to 65 with Graves' hyperthyroidism. Each CDR3 is given with its conserved first and last residue. The order of the fields is clone size, J gene, V gene, D gene, CDR3 DNA, CDR3 protein. D genes are given only for firm matches. A row's size may be missing; if present it is once, few, many or a size class.

clone_size: NA; j_call: TRBJ2-1; v_call: TRBV6-2/TRBV6-3; d_call: NA; cdr3_nt: TGTGCCAGCAGTCCTCGCGCCGGCGGAAGCTCCTACAATGAGCAGTTCTTC; cdr3_aa: CASSPRAGGSSYNEQFF
clone_size: many; j_call: TRBJ2-1; v_call: TRBV10-1; d_call: TRBD2; cdr3_nt: TGCGCCAGCAGTGAGTCAGGGACTAGCGGGAGCGGTGAGCAGTTCTTC; cdr3_aa: CASSESGTSGSGEQFF
clone_size: many; j_call: TRBJ2-1; v_call: TRBV12-3/TRBV12-4; d_call: TRBD2; cdr3_nt: TGTGCCAGCAGTTTAACGCCCGGACTAGCGGGAGAAAGCTACAATGAGCAGTTCTTC; cdr3_aa: CASSLTPGLAGESYNEQFF
clone_size: NA; j_call: TRBJ1-3; v_call: TRBV11-2; d_call: NA; cdr3_nt: TGTGCCAGCAGCTCCCTACGCAGGGGAGTTGGAAACACCATATATTTT; cdr3_aa: CASSSLRRGVGNTIYF
clone_size: many; j_call: TRBJ2-1; v_call: TRBV5-1; d_call: TRBD2; cdr3_nt: TGCGCCAGCAGCCAGGAACTAGCGGGAGGAGGGGACAATGAGCAGTTCTTC; cdr3_aa: CASSQELAGGGDNEQFF
clone_size: NA; j_call: TRBJ2-6; v_call: TRBV19; d_call: TRBD2; cdr3_nt: TGTGCCAGTAGTCCCCAGAGACTAGCGGGAGTCGTAATGCCTGGGGCCAACGTCCTGACTTTC; cdr3_aa: CASSPQRLAGVVMPGANVLTF
clone_size: many; j_call: TRBJ1-5; v_call: TRBV12-3/TRBV12-4; d_call: TRBD1; cdr3_nt: TGTGCCAGCAGTTTGGACAGGGCTAGCAATCAGCCCCAGCATTTT; cdr3_aa: CASSLDRASNQPQHF
clone_size: few; j_call: TRBJ2-1; v_call: TRBV29-1; d_call: TRBD2; cdr3_nt: TGCAGCGTTGTGGCAGGGCTAGCGGGAGTCAATGAGCAGTTCTTC; cdr3_aa: CSVVAGLAGVNEQFF
clone_size: few; j_call: TRBJ2-7; v_call: TRBV7-3; d_call: TRBD2; cdr3_nt: TGTGCCAGCAGCTTAGCTAGCGGGTCCCCCTACGAGCAGTACTTC; cdr3_aa: CASSLASGSPYEQYF
clone_size: NA; j_call: TRBJ2-7; v_call: TRBV10-1; d_call: TRBD1; cdr3_nt: TGCGCCAGCACCCTCCCCCAGGGGGCGTCCCACGAGCAGTACTTC; cdr3_aa: CASTLPQGASHEQYF
clone_size: few; j_call: TRBJ2-2; v_call: TRBV28; d_call: TRBD1; cdr3_nt: TGTGCCAGCAGCCTCCCTCCTTATTCCGGGACAGGGGGCTTTTATAGCACCGGGGAGCTGTTTTTT; cdr3_aa: CASSLPPYSGTGGFYSTGELFF
clone_size: many; j_call: TRBJ1-1; v_call: TRBV3-1; d_call: TRBD1; cdr3_nt: TGTGCCAGCAGCCAACCAGGGGGGGAAGCTTTCTTT; cdr3_aa: CASSQPGGEAFF
clone_size: many; j_call: TRBJ2-7; v_call: TRBV7-9; d_call: NA; cdr3_nt: TGTGCCAGCAGCTTAGCGCTAGGGGCGGTGGACGAGCAGTACTTC; cdr3_aa: CASSLALGAVDEQYF
clone_size: many; j_call: TRBJ1-2; v_call: TRBV12-3/TRBV12-4; d_call: TRBD1; cdr3_nt: TGTGCCAGCAGTTCCGGTGACAGGGAATACTATGGCTACACCTTC; cdr3_aa: CASSSGDREYYGYTF
clone_size: many; j_call: TRBJ1-2; v_call: TRBV11-2; d_call: NA; cdr3_nt: TGTGCCAGCAGCTTAGATTCGGGGCTTGGCTACACCTTC; cdr3_aa: CASSLDSGLGYTF
clone_size: many; j_call: TRBJ2-7; v_call: TRBV27; d_call: NA; cdr3_nt: TGTGCCAGCAGTGCCAGCCCCCGGGACCCTCTCTACGAGCAGTACTTC; cdr3_aa: CASSASPRDPLYEQYF
clone_size: many; j_call: TRBJ2-7; v_call: TRBV2; d_call: TRBD2; cdr3_nt: TGTGCCAGCAGTCGGACTAGCGGTGGGCCCTACGAGCAGTACTTC; cdr3_aa: CASSRTSGGPYEQYF
clone_size: NA; j_call: TRBJ1-3; v_call: TRBV28; d_call: NA; cdr3_nt: TGTGCCAGCAGTACCGAGACAGGTTTTGGAAACACCATATATTTT; cdr3_aa: CASSTETGFGNTIYF
clone_size: many; j_call: TRBJ2-3; v_call: TRBV13; d_call: TRBD2; cdr3_nt: TGTGCCAGCAGCTTAGGTAGCGGGAGAACAGATACGCAGTATTTT; cdr3_aa: CASSLGSGRTDTQYF
clone_size: many; j_call: TRBJ2-1; v_call: TRBV7-3; d_call: TRBD2; cdr3_nt: TGTGCCAGCAGCCTCCGGGCTAGCGGGTCTTACAATGAGCAGTTCTTC; cdr3_aa: CASSLRASGSYNEQFF
clone_size: NA; j_call: TRBJ2-5; v_call: TRBV10-2; d_call: NA; cdr3_nt: TGCACCAGCAGTCCTACCGGGCAGACCCAGTACTTC; cdr3_aa: CTSSPTGQTQYF
clone_size: few; j_call: TRBJ2-3; v_call: TRBV6-1; d_call: NA; cdr3_nt: TGTGCCAGCAGTTCCCCAGGGCGCACAGATACGCAGTATTTT; cdr3_aa: CASSSPGRTDTQYF
clone_size: many; j_call: TRBJ1-5; v_call: TRBV2; d_call: NA; cdr3_nt: TGTGCCAGCAGAGGCGAAATCGGCAATCAGCCCCAGCATTTT; cdr3_aa: CASRGEIGNQPQHF
clone_size: many; j_call: TRBJ2-2; v_call: TRBV6-6; d_call: TRBD2; cdr3_nt: TGTGCCAGCAGTTACCTCAAGCTAGCGGGAGAGAACACCGGGGAGCTGTTTTTT; cdr3_aa: CASSYLKLAGENTGELFF
clone_size: few; j_call: TRBJ1-4; v_call: TRBV9; d_call: NA; cdr3_nt: TGTGCCAGCAGCGTAGGTTTAGGAAGAGCAACTAATGAAAAACTGTTTTTT; cdr3_aa: CASSVGLGRATNEKLFF
clone_size: many; j_call: TRBJ2-1; v_call: TRBV7-9; d_call: NA; cdr3_nt: TGTGCCAGCAGCGACCGTTCGTTGCGGAGCTCCTACAATGAGCAGTTCTTC; cdr3_aa: CASSDRSLRSSYNEQFF
clone_size: NA; j_call: TRBJ2-7; v_call: TRBV6-1; d_call: NA; cdr3_nt: TGTGCCAGCAGTGGCCCTGCCCTCGAGCGGCAGTACTTC; cdr3_aa: CASSGPALERQYF
clone_size: NA; j_call: TRBJ1-2; v_call: TRBV28; d_call: NA; cdr3_nt: TGTGCCAGCAGATTACGACGGGATGACTATGGCTACACCTTC; cdr3_aa: CASRLRRDDYGYTF
clone_size: NA; j_call: TRBJ2-6; v_call: TRBV24-1; d_call: NA; cdr3_nt: TGTGCCACCAGTGATGACAGCGCAGGGGCCAACGTCCTGACTTTC; cdr3_aa: CATSDDSAGANVLTF
clone_size: few; j_call: TRBJ2-1; v_call: TRBV3-1; d_call: TRBD2; cdr3_nt: TGTGTCAGCAGCCGGACTAGCGGGAGCCATGAGCAGTTCTTC; cdr3_aa: CVSSRTSGSHEQFF
clone_size: many; j_call: TRBJ2-7; v_call: TRBV4-1; d_call: NA; cdr3_nt: TGCGCCAGCAGCCAAGATGGTTCCAGACCCCGAACGACCTACGAGCAGTACTTC; cdr3_aa: CASSQDGSRPRTTYEQYF
clone_size: few; j_call: TRBJ1-2; v_call: TRBV28; d_call: TRBD1; cdr3_nt: TGTGCCAGTAGAGAACAGGGGACGTACTATGGCTACACCTTC; cdr3_aa: CASREQGTYYGYTF
clone_size: many; j_call: TRBJ1-3; v_call: TRBV28; d_call: NA; cdr3_nt: TGTGCCAGCAGTTTAGGGCCAGCAGGAAACACCATATATTTT; cdr3_aa: CASSLGPAGNTIYF
clone_size: few; j_call: TRBJ1-2; v_call: TRBV19; d_call: NA; cdr3_nt: TGTGCCAGTAGTATAATCAGGACAGCTGGCTACACCTTC; cdr3_aa: CASSIIRTAGYTF
clone_size: NA; j_call: TRBJ1-2; v_call: TRBV28; d_call: TRBD1; cdr3_nt: TGTGCCAGCAGTTACCCGGGACAGCTCCTTAACTATGGCTACACCTTC; cdr3_aa: CASSYPGQLLNYGYTF
clone_size: once; j_call: TRBJ1-2; v_call: TRBV7-2; d_call: NA; cdr3_nt: TGTGCCAGCAGCTTTAACCTTGGGGGTTATGGCTACACCTTC; cdr3_aa: CASSFNLGGYGYTF
clone_size: few; j_call: TRBJ1-4; v_call: TRBV20-1; d_call: TRBD1; cdr3_nt: TGCAGTGCCGATAGGGGGCCGGAAAAACTGTTTTTT; cdr3_aa: CSADRGPEKLFF
clone_size: many; j_call: TRBJ2-3; v_call: TRBV7-8; d_call: TRBD2; cdr3_nt: TGTGCCAGCAGCCGTCGGCAACTTAGCGGGAGGGCCAAGGGAGATACGCAGTATTTT; cdr3_aa: CASSRRQLSGRAKGDTQYF
clone_size: NA; j_call: TRBJ1-3; v_call: TRBV5-1; d_call: NA; cdr3_nt: TGCGCCAGCACTCCCCGGGGGAACTCTGGAAACACCATATATTTT; cdr3_aa: CASTPRGNSGNTIYF
clone_size: NA; j_call: TRBJ2-7; v_call: TRBV4-1; d_call: TRBD1; cdr3_nt: TGCGCCAGCAGCCATTCACTACAGGGGTCCCACGAGCAGTACTTC; cdr3_aa: CASSHSLQGSHEQYF
clone_size: many; j_call: TRBJ2-7; v_call: TRBV12-3/TRBV12-4; d_call: NA; cdr3_nt: TGTGCCAGCAGTTTCGGGGTAGCCGGGCAGTACTTC; cdr3_aa: CASSFGVAGQYF
clone_size: many; j_call: TRBJ1-3; v_call: TRBV18; d_call: NA; cdr3_nt: TGTGCCAGCTCACCCTCAGCCTCTGGAAACACCATATATTTT; cdr3_aa: CASSPSASGNTIYF
clone_size: many; j_call: TRBJ2-1; v_call: TRBV7-2; d_call: TRBD2; cdr3_nt: TGTGCCAGCAGCTTAAGTAGCGGGAGTAAGGATGAGCAGTTCTTC; cdr3_aa: CASSLSSGSKDEQFF
clone_size: few; j_call: TRBJ2-1; v_call: TRBV5-1; d_call: NA; cdr3_nt: TGCGCCAGCAGCTGGGGAAACAATGAGCAGTTCTTC; cdr3_aa: CASSWGNNEQFF
clone_size: NA; j_call: TRBJ2-2; v_call: TRBV29-1; d_call: TRBD1; cdr3_nt: TGCAGCGCCCTCCGGGACAGGGGCGCCGGGGAGCTGTTTTTT; cdr3_aa: CSALRDRGAGELFF
clone_size: NA; j_call: TRBJ1-3; v_call: TRBV10-2; d_call: NA; cdr3_nt: TGCGCCAGCAGTCTACGAGGGGCAGCCTCTGGAAACACCATATATTTT; cdr3_aa: CASSLRGAASGNTIYF
clone_size: NA; j_call: TRBJ1-2; v_call: TRBV18; d_call: TRBD1; cdr3_nt: TGTGCCAGCTCACTAACCCAGGGACAGGTTCGAGGCTACACCTTC; cdr3_aa: CASSLTQGQVRGYTF
clone_size: few; j_call: TRBJ1-5; v_call: TRBV15; d_call: NA; cdr3_nt: TGTGCCACCGCCCCCCGGCGGGATAGCAATCAGCCCCAGCATTTT; cdr3_aa: CATAPRRDSNQPQHF
clone_size: many; j_call: TRBJ2-5; v_call: TRBV6-1; d_call: NA; cdr3_nt: TGTGCCAGCAGTGAAATGTGGGGGAGGAGAGAGACCCAGTACTTC; cdr3_aa: CASSEMWGRRETQYF
clone_size: many; j_call: TRBJ1-1; v_call: TRBV4-1; d_call: TRBD1; cdr3_nt: TGCGCCAGCAGCCAGATGCGCTTGGCAGGGGGAGGCGCTTTCTTT; cdr3_aa: CASSQMRLAGGGAFF
clone_size: many; j_call: TRBJ2-7; v_call: TRBV20-1; d_call: TRBD2; cdr3_nt: TGCAGTGCTAGGTTTCTAGCGGGAGGAGGAGAGCAGTACTTC; cdr3_aa: CSARFLAGGGEQYF
clone_size: NA; j_call: TRBJ2-3; v_call: TRBV29-1; d_call: TRBD2; cdr3_nt: TGCAGCATCTCTAGGGAGGGGAGCACAGATACGCAGTATTTT; cdr3_aa: CSISREGSTDTQYF
clone_size: NA; j_call: TRBJ2-5; v_call: TRBV7-7; d_call: TRBD1; cdr3_nt: TGTGCTAGCAGCGAACGGACAGGGGGAGAGACCCAGTACTTC; cdr3_aa: CASSERTGGETQYF
clone_size: NA; j_call: TRBJ1-2; v_call: TRBV5-1; d_call: TRBD1; cdr3_nt: TGCGCCAGCAGCTTCGCAGGGGGCGACTATGGCTACACCTTC; cdr3_aa: CASSFAGGDYGYTF
clone_size: NA; j_call: TRBJ2-2; v_call: TRBV7-6; d_call: NA; cdr3_nt: TGTGCCAGCAGCTTAGAAAGGTCCGGGGAGCTGTTTTTT; cdr3_aa: CASSLERSGELFF